The 13 T cell receptor beta chains below come from one sample, sequenced in a study of T cell responses to AZD1222 COVID-19 vaccine. Libraries were prepared by immunoSEQ multiplex PCR; TCRdb keeps only in-frame clonotypes and omits some of them. The repertoire holds some 99,000 clones, with about 85% as singletons. The sample was peripheral blood, taken on day 0 of AZD1222 vaccination. These receptors were taken from an adult in good health.

The DNA for the CDR3 is TGTGCCAGCAGCCCAGACAGGCTAGAAGACGAGCAGTACTTC. As protein: CASSPDRLEDEQYF. The rearrangement joins TRBV9 to TRBJ2-7, with a weak D call TRBD1 (6 bases). Germline V gives CDR1 SGDLS, CDR2 YYNGEE. The CDR3 length is 14 residues. With 4 bases removed from V and 5 bases from J, the gap between germline ends came to 16 bases. Variable domain in full (rest from reference TRBV9 and TRBJ2-7): DSGVTQTPKHLITATGQRVTLRCSPRSGDLSVYWYQQSLDQGLQFLIQYYNGEERAKGNILERFSAQQFPDLHSELNLSSLELGDSALYFCASSPDRLEDEQYFGPGTRLTVT.

This clone appeared a few times. The V call is TRBV7-9, the J call TRBJ1-4; D ambiguous. This CDR3 comprises 15 residues. Germline CDR1 and CDR2: SEHNR and FQNEAQ (reference sequence). Trimming cost V 5 bases and J 10 bases, with 20 bases left between them. In nucleotides, the CDR3 is TGTGCCAGCAGCACAGAAGTCTTAGGAAGCAGAAAACTGTTTTTT. Residues: CASSTEVLGSRKLFF.

The J gene is TRBJ1-2, the V gene TRBV19; D call uncertain. From germline, CDR1 is LNHDA and CDR2 SQIVND (reference sequence). Trimming cost V 2 bases and J 0 bases, with 10 bases left between them. The CDR3 totals 15 residues. The DNA of the CDR3 is TGTGCCAGTAGTATATTCGCACAAGCTAACTATGGCTACACCTTC. This encodes CASSIFAQANYGYTF.

The chain employs TRBV29-1 and TRBJ1-2, with D maybe TRBD1 (6 bases). V was clipped by 5 bases and J by 2 bases, with 12 bases between them. CDR3 size: 13 residues. Germline CDR1 is SQVTM and CDR2 is ANQGSEA. The CDR3 DNA follows: TGCAGCGTTTCCCCCACAGGGAACTATGGCTACACCTTC. This translates into CSVSPTGNYGYTF.

This clone showed up just once. CDR3 sequence (DNA): TGTGCCAGCAGTCTCTGGGGTGGCTACACCTTC. This codes for CASSLWGGYTF. V usage is TRBV28 and J usage is TRBJ1-2, with D unresolved. This CDR3 is built from 11 residues. Germline CDR1 and CDR2: MDHEN and SYDVKM. V was clipped by 5 bases and J by 7 bases, with 8 bases between them.

The chain has TRBV3-1 (or the pseudogene TRBV3-2) and TRBJ1-6; D remains ambiguous. V was pared by 0 bases and J by 6 bases, with 3 bases between. This CDR3 has 13 amino acids. Per germline, CDR1 LGHDT and CDR2 YNNKEL (reference sequence). For the CDR3, the DNA is TGTGCCAGCAGCCAAGACGGTAATTCACCCCTCCACTTT. It specifies CASSQDGNSPLHF.

The chain's CDR3 is CASSIIGAGGRPEAFF. The CDR3 region has the DNA TGTGCCAGTAGTATAATCGGGGCCGGGGGGCGCCCTGAAGCTTTCTTT. The rearrangement links TRBV19 to TRBJ1-1; TRBD1 is a possible D gene (6 bases). V was cut by 2 bases and J by 6 bases, with 19 bases left in between. Per germline, CDR1 LNHDA and CDR2 SQIVND (reference sequence). The CDR3 is 16 residues long.

This clone occurred a few times. V and J are TRBV7-9 and TRBJ1-6, with a tentative D call TRBD1 (5 bases). This CDR3 comprises 14 residues. Trimming took 4 bases from V and 8 from J, leaving 12 bases between them. Germline V gene lookup returns CDR1 SEHNR and CDR2 FQNEAQ (reference sequence). CDR3 loop: CASSSGSRDSPLHF. CDR3 nucleotides: TGTGCCAGCAGCTCAGGGAGTAGGGATTCACCCCTCCACTTT. The entire variable domain, with the rest obtained from reference TRBV7-9 and TRBJ1-6, is as follows: DTGVSQNPRHKITKRGQNVTFRCDPISEHNRLYWYRQTLGQGPEFLTYFQNEAQLEKSRLLSDRFSAERPKGSFSTLEIQRTEQGDSAMYLCASSSGSRDSPLHFGNGTRLTVT.

This clone was seen only a few times. The chain has TRBV30 and TRBJ2-7, with a tentative D call TRBD2 (6 bases). The germline V gene encodes CDR1 GTSNPN and CDR2 SVGIG (reference sequence). The CDR3 has 14 amino acids. The V and J ends lost 4 bases and 1 base respectively, with 14 bases between them. The CDR3 is CAWNPGTASYEQYF. DNA for the CDR3: TGTGCCTGGAACCCCGGGACTGCGTCCTACGAGCAGTACTTC.

The chain employs TRBV11-1 and TRBJ2-7; 10 nucleotides line up with TRBD1. Germline V gene sequence: CDR1 SGHAT, CDR2 FQDESV (reference sequence). J lost 5 bases, V lost 5 bases, and 6 bases had no gene match. The CDR3 is 14 amino acids. CDR3 sequence (DNA): TGTGCCAGCAGCACGGGACAGGGGTACCACGAGCAGTACTTC. Translation: CASSTGQGYHEQYF.

The chain couples TRBV5-1 to TRBJ1-1; D is unresolved. The germline V and J ends were trimmed by 1 base and 10 bases, with 17 bases remaining between them. This CDR3 region has 14 residues. Per germline, CDR1 SGHRS and CDR2 YFSETQ. The CDR3 spells CASSLSSGNPRAFF. Written as DNA, the CDR3 is TGCGCCAGCAGCTTGTCATCCGGGAACCCACGAGCTTTCTTT. Looking up the rest from reference TRBV5-1 and TRBJ1-1 gives the full variable domain: KAGVTQTPRYLIKTRGQQVTLSCSPISGHRSVSWYQQTPGQGLQFLFEYFSETQRNKGNFPGRFSGRQFSNSRSEMNVSTLELGDSALYLCASSLSSGNPRAFFGQGTRLTVV.

CDR3 in DNA: TGTGCCAGCAGCCAAGTTCAGGCGGTGGGGGAGCAGTACTTC. Translating it yields CASSQVQAVGEQYF. This chain connects TRBV14 to TRBJ2-7; D is unclear. The germline V gene has CDR1 SGHDN and CDR2 FVKESK. The V end was cut by 1 base, the J end by 7 bases, with 14 bases between. This CDR3 contains 14 residues.

CDR3: CASSQAVSPYEQYF. In nucleotides, the CDR3 is TGTGCCAGCAGCCAAGCCGTCTCCCCCTACGAGCAGTACTTC. The rearrangement joins TRBV3-1 (or the pseudogene TRBV3-2) to TRBJ2-7; D is uncertain. V was trimmed by 1 base and J by 2 bases, leaving 9 bases between them. The CDR3 contains 14 residues. In germline, CDR1 is LGHDT, CDR2 YNNKEL (reference sequence).